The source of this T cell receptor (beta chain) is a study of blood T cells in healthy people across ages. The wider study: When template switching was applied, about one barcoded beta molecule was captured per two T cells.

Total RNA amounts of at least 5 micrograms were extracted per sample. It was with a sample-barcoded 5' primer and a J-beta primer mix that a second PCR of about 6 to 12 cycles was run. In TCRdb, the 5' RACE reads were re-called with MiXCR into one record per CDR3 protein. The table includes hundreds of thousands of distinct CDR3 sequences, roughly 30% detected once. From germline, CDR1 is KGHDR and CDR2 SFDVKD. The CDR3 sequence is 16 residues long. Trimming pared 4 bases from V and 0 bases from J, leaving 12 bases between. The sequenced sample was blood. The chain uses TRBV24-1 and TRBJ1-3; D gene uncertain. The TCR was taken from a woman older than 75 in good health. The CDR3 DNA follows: TGTGCCACCAGTGACACCCGAGGAGTCTCTGGAAACACCATATATTTT. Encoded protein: CATSDTRGVSGNTIYF.